This T cell receptor (beta chain) was retrieved from a study of read filtering for tumor transcriptome and immune sequencing. Study-wide results and caveats: IR-seq captured clonotypes deeper and more reliably than RNA-seq.

CDR3 length: 14 residues. Germline V gives CDR1 KGHSH, CDR2 LQKENI. Note on this clonotype: Its target is not known. Mismatch with germline at one junction end may stem from a read error.

From roughly 0.4 ug of RNA, a library with molecular barcoded alpha/delta and beta/gamma adaptors was made. A single record per CDR3 protein comes from TCRdb applying MiXCR to the reads. The repertoire has about 38,000 distinct CDR3 sequences, 13% to 15% of them found once; the top ten carry around 20%. The chain has TRBV18 and TRBJ1-1, with a tentative D call TRBD1 (6 bases). This clonotype originated in a donor over 35 with multiple myeloma. Source material: a population of CD138-negative cells sorted from bone marrow. This CDR3 is CASSPTGLNTEAYF. The CDR3 coding sequence is TGTGCCAGCTCACCGACAGGTCTGAACACTGAAGCTTACTTT.